The subject of this entry is one TCR beta chain. The record originates from a study of cytomegalovirus exposure and HLA in healthy donors. The primer mix had 60 Vbeta and 13 Jbeta primers. Only in-frame clones appear in the TCRdb table, and some are missing; sequencing was by immunoSEQ multiplex PCR. Of around 150,000 clones in the sample, approximately 79% were seen once. The J segment lost 6 bases and the V segment lost 6 bases, leaving 6 bases of the junction unmatched. The CDR3 extends over 14 amino acids. Germline values: CDR1 SNHLY, CDR2 FYNNEI. This sequence originates from a human donor in good health. Sequenced material: PBMCs. V usage is TRBV2 and J usage is TRBJ2-3; the match to TRBD1 covers 10 bases. The CDR3 reads CASRKTGGRDTQYF. The CDR3 DNA reads as TGTGCCAGCAGAAAGACAGGGGGCAGGGATACGCAGTATTTT.